This T cell receptor (beta chain) was documented in a study of technical replicates of blood from several donors. Profiling relied on immunoSEQ multiplex PCR, and the TCRdb table lists in-frame clones only, not all of them. The data show 60,000 to 75,000 clones, with about 87% seen just once and more than 4.5% held by the top ten. The sequenced material came from PBMCs. This TCR derives from a human donor in good health. Some clones in this sample may be carry-over from other donors' samples.

CDR3 sequence reads: CASSFRDRWSGYTF. CDR3 DNA sequence: TGTGCCAGCAGTTTCCGGGACAGGTGGTCTGGCTACACCTTC. The genes are TRBV6-5 and TRBJ1-2; 8 nucleotides align to TRBD1. CDR3 length: 14 amino acids. Germline assignment: CDR1 MNHEY and CDR2 SVGAGI. The V gene end was trimmed by 4 bases and the J gene end by 7 bases; junction bases not matched to a gene: 8.